This TCR beta chain was identified during a study of T cells in tuberculosis. Produced via immunoSEQ multiplex PCR; TCRdb's table is partial and in-frame only. This sample has about 43,000 clones; 95% occur once, and the top ten carry about 3.8%. CDR1 is LNHDA, CDR2 SQIVND, per germline (reference sequence). Trimming removed 5 bases from V and 3 bases from J, with 9 bases in between. The CDR3 consists of 13 residues. The rearrangement uses TRBV19 and TRBJ2-3; D remains ambiguous. Sequencing was performed on PBMCs. The source is a donor aged 5-35 years with latent tuberculosis or without tuberculosis infection. In DNA form, the CDR3 reads TGTGCCAGTAGTCTGGTTCAGACAGATACGCAGTATTTT. Protein product: CASSLVQTDTQYF.